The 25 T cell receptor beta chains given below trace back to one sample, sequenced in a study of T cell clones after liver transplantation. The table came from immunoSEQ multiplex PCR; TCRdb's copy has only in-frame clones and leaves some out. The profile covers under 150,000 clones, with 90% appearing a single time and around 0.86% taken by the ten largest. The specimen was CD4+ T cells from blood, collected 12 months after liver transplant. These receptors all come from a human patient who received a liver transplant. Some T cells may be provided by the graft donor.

This CDR3 reads CASTPQGGHSDTQYF. The CDR3 DNA reads TGTGCCAGCACCCCCCAAGGGGGCCATTCAGATACGCAGTATTTT. V is TRBV6-5 and J is TRBJ2-3, with 7 bases matching TRBD1. With V trimmed by 7 bases and J by 4 bases, 11 bases remained unmatched. The germline V gene encodes CDR1 MNHEY and CDR2 SVGAGI. The CDR3 runs 15 residues.

The CDR3 region is CASSLGTGLFYEQYF. For the CDR3, the DNA is TGTGCCAGCAGCTTAGGGACGGGACTATTCTACGAGCAGTACTTC. The chain is built from TRBV11-3 and TRBJ2-7; 7 bases map to TRBD2. The CDR3 has 15 amino acids. With V trimmed by 1 base and J by 3 bases, 6 bases remained unmatched. From germline, CDR1 is SGHNT and CDR2 YENEEA.

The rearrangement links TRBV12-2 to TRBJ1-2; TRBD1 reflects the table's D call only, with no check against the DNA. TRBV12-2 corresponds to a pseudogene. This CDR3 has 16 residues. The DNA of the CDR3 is TGTGCAAGTCGCCAGACAGGGCAGATAGGAGACTATGGCTACACCTTC. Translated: CASRQTGQIGDYGYTF.

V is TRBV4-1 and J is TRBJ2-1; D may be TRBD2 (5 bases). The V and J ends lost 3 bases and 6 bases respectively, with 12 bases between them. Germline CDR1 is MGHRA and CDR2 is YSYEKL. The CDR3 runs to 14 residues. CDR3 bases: TGCGCCAGCAGCCAGACTACTTTTTCCAATGAGCAGTTCTTC. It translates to CASSQTTFSNEQFF.

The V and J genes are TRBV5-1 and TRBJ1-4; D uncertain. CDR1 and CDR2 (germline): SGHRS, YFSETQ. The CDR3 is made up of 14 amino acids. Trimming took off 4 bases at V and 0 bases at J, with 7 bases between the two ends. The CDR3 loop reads CASSQDTTNEKLFF. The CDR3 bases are TGCGCCAGCAGCCAGGATACAACTAATGAAAAACTGTTTTTT.

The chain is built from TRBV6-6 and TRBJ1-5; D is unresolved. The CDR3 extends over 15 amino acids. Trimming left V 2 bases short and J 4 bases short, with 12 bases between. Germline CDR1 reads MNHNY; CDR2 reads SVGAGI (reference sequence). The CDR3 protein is CASSYTQAGNQPQHF. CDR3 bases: TGTGCCAGCAGTTACACTCAGGCGGGGAATCAGCCCCAGCATTTT.

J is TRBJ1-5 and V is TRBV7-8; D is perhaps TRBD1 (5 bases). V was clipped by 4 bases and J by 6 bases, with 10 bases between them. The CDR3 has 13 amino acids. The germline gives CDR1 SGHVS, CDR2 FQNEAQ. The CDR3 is CASSYQRGQPQHF. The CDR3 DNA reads TGTGCCAGCAGCTACCAGAGGGGTCAGCCCCAGCATTTT.

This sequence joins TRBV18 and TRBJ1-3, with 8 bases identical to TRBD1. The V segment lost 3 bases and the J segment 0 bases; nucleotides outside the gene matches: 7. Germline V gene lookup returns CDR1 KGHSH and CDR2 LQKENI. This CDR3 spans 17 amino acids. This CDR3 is CASSPLDRAVSGNTIYF. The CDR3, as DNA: TGTGCCAGCTCACCCCTGGACAGGGCCGTCTCTGGAAACACCATATATTTT. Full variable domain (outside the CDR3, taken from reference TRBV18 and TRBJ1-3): NAGVMQNPRHLVRRRGQEARLRCSPMKGHSHVYWYRQLPEEGLKFMVYLQKENIIDESGMPKERFSAEFPKEGPSILRIQQVVRGDSAAYFCASSPLDRAVSGNTIYFGEGSWLTVV.

The CDR3: CASSLGRWQYF. Written as DNA, the CDR3 is TGTGCCAGCAGCTTAGGCAGGTGGCAGTACTTC. V gene TRBV7-2 combines with J gene TRBJ2-5; D unresolved. Between the trimmed V and J ends, which lost 1 base and 11 bases, there was a span of 8 bases. Germline values: CDR1 SGHTA, CDR2 FQGNSA. This CDR3 contains 11 residues. Looking up the rest from reference TRBV7-2 and TRBJ2-5 gives the full variable domain: GAGVSQSPSNKVTEKGKDVELRCDPISGHTALYWYRQSLGQGLEFLIYFQGNSAPDKSGLPSDRFSAERTGGSVSTLTIQRTQQEDSAVYLCASSLGRWQYFGPGTRLLVL.

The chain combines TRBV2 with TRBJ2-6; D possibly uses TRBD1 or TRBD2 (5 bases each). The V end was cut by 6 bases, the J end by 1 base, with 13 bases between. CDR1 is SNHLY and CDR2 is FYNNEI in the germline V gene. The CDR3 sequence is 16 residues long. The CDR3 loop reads CASSRDRPSGANVLTF. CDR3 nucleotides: TGTGCCAGCAGCCGGGACCGACCATCTGGGGCCAACGTCCTGACTTTC.

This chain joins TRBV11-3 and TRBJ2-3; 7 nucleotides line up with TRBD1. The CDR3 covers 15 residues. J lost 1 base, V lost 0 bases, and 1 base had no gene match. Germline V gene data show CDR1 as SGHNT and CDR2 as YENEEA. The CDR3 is CASSLDTGGTDTQYF. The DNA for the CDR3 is TGTGCCAGCAGCTTAGATACAGGGGGCACAGATACGCAGTATTTT.

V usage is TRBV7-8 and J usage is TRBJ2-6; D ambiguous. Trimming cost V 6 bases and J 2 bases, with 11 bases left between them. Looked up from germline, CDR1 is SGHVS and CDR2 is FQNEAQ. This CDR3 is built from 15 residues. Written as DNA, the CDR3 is TGTGCCAGCAGAGAGAAGGTAGCTGGGGCCAACGTCCTGACTTTC. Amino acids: CASREKVAGANVLTF.

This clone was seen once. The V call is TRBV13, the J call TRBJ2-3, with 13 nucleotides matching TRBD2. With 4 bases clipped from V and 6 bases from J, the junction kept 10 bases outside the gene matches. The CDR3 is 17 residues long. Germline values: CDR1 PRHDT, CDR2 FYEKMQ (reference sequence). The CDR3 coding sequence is TGTGCCAGCAGCTCGTGGACTAGCGGGAGCCTGTCGGATACGCAGTATTTT. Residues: CASSSWTSGSLSDTQYF.

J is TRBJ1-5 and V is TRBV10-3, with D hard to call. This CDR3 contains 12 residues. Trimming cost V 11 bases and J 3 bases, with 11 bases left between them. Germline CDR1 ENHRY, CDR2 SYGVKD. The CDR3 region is CASGIDNQPQHF. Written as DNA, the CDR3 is TGTGCCTCCGGAATCGACAATCAGCCCCAGCATTTT.

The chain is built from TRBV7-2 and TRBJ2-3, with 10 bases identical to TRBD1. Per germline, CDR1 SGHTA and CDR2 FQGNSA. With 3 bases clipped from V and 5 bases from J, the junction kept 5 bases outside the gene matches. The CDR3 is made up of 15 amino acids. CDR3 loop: CASSFRQGAQDTQYF. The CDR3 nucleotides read TGTGCCAGCAGCTTTCGACAGGGGGCGCAAGATACGCAGTATTTT.

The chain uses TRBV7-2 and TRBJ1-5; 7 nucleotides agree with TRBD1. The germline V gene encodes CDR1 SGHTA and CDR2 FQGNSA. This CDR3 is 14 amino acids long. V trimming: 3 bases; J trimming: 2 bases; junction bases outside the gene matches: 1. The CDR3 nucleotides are TGTGCCAGCAGCTTCACAGGGGGCAATCAGCCCCAGCATTTT. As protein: CASSFTGGNQPQHF.

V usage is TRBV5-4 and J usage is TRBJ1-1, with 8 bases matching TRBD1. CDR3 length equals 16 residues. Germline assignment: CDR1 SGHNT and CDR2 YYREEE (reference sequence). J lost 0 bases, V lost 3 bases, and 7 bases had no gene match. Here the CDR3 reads CASSSKTGDVNTEAFF. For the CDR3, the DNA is TGTGCCAGCAGCTCAAAGACAGGGGATGTGAACACTGAAGCTTTCTTT.

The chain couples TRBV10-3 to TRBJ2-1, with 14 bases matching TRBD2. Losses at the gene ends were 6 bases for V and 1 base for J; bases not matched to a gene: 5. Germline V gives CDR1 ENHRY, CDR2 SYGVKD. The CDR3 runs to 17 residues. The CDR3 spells CAIRGLAGEESYNEQFF. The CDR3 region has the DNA TGTGCCATCAGGGGACTAGCGGGAGAGGAATCCTACAATGAGCAGTTCTTC.

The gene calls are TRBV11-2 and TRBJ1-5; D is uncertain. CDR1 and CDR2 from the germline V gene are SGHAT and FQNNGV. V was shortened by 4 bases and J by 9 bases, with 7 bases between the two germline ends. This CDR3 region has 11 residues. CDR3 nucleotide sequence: TGTGCCAGCAGCTCCCCGGGGCCCCAGCATTTT. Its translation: CASSSPGPQHF.

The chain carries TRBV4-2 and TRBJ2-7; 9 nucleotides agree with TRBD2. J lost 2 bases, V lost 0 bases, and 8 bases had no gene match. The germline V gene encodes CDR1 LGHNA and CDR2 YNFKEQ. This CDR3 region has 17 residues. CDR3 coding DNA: TGTGCCAGCAGCCAAGAATTGAGACTAGCGGTAGCCTACGAGCAGTACTTC. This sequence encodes CASSQELRLAVAYEQYF.

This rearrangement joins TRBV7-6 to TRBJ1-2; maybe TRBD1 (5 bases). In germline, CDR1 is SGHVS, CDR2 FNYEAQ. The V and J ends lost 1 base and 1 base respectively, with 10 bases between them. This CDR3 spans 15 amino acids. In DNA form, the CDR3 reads TGTGCCAGCAGCTTAGGGGCAGGGAGTAACTATGGCTACACCTTC. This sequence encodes CASSLGAGSNYGYTF.

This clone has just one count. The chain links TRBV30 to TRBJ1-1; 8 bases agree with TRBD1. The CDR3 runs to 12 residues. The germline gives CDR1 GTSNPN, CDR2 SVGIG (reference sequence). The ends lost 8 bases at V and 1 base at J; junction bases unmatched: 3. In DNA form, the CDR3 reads TGTGCCGGGGACAGGTCGAACACTGAAGCTTTCTTT. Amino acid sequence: CAGDRSNTEAFF.

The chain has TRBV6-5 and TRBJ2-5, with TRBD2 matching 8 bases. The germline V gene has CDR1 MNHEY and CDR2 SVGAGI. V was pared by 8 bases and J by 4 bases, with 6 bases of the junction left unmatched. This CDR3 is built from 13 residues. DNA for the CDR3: TGTGCCAGCCGGCGTGCGGGAGGAGAGACCCAGTACTTC. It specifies CASRRAGGETQYF.

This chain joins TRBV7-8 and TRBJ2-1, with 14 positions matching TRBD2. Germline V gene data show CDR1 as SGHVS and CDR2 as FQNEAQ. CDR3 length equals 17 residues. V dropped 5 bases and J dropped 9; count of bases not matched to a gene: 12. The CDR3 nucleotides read TGTGCCAGCAGCCCAGAGACTAGCGGGAGGGCCACTTCTGAGCAGTTCTTC. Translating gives CASSPETSGRATSEQFF.

The DNA of the CDR3 is TGTGCCAGCAGTGTTAACAGGGCGCGCCCTGGACTAACCCACGAGCAGTACTTC. Translated: CASSVNRARPGLTHEQYF. This chain uses TRBV2 with TRBJ2-7; the D call may be TRBD1 or TRBD2 (6 bases each). The germline CDR1 and CDR2 sequences are SNHLY and FYNNEI. With 4 bases removed from V and 5 bases from J, the gap between germline ends came to 27 bases. The CDR3 length is 18 residues.